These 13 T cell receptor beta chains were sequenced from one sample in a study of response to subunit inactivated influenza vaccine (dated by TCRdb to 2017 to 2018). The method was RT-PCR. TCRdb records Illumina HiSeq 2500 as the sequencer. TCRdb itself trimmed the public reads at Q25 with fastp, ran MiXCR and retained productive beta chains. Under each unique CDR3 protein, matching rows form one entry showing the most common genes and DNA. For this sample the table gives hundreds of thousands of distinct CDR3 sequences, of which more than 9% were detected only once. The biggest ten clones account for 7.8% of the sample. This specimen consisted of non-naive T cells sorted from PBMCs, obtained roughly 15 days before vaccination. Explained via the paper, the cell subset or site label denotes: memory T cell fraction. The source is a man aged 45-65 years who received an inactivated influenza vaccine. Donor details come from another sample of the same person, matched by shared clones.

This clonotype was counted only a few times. CDR3 coding DNA: TGCAGTGCTAGAAGCGGGCTAGCGGGGGGGTACCAAGAGACCCAGTACTTC. It encodes CSARSGLAGGYQETQYF. The chain is built from TRBV20-1 and TRBJ2-5; the match to TRBD2 covers 12 bases. Per germline, CDR1 DFQATT and CDR2 SNEGSKA (reference sequence). After removal of 2 bases from V and 0 bases from J, the junction contained 7 bases not matched to a gene. The CDR3 extends over 17 amino acids.

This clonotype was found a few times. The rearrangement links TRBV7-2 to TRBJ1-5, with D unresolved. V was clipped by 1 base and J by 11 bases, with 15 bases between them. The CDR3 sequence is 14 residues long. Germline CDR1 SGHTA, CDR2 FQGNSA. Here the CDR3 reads CASSLGLEGGTQHF. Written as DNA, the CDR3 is TGTGCCAGCAGCTTAGGTTTGGAGGGAGGCACCCAGCATTTT.

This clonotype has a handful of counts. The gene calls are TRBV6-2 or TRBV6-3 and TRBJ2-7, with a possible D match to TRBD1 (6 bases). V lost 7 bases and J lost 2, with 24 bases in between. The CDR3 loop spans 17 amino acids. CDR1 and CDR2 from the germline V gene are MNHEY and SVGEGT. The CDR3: CASNARRTGHQTYEQYF. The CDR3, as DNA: TGTGCCAGCAACGCGCGGCGAACGGGACACCAGACCTACGAGCAGTACTTC.

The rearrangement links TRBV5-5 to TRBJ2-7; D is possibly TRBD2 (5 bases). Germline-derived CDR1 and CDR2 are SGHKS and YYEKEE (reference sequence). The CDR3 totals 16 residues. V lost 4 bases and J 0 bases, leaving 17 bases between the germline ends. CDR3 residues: CASSPGLAEISYEQYF. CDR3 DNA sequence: TGTGCCAGCAGCCCTGGACTCGCGGAGATCTCCTACGAGCAGTACTTC. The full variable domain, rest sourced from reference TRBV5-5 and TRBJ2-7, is DAGVTQSPTHLIKTRGQQVTLRCSPISGHKSVSWYQQVLGQGPQFIFQYYEKEERGRGNFPDRFSARQFPNYSSELNVNALLLGDSALYLCASSPGLAEISYEQYFGPGTRLTVT.

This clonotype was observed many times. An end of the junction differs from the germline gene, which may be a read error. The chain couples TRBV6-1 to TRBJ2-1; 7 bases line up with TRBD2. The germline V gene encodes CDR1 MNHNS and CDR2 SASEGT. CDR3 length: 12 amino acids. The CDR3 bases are TGTGCCGGCAGTTTAGTTTGGGAGGGGCAGTTCTTC. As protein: CAGSLVWEGQFF.

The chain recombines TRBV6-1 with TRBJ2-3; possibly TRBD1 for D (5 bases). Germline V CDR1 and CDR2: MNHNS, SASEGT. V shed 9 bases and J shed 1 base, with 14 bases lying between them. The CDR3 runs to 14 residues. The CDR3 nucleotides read TGTGCCAGTTCAGGGTCTAGTGGCACAGATACGCAGTATTTT. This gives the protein CASSGSSGTDTQYF.

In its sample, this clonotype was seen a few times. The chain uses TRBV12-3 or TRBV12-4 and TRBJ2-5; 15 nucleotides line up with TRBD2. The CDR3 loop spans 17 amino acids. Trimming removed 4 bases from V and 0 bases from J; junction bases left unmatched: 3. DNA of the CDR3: TGTGCCAGCAGTTCCGGGACTAGCGGGAGGTACCAAGAGACCCAGTACTTC. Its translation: CASSSGTSGRYQETQYF.

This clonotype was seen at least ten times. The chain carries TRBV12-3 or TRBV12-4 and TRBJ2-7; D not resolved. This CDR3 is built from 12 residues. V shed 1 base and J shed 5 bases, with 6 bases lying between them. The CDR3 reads CASSLGRNEQYF. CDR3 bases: TGTGCCAGCAGTTTAGGCAGGAACGAGCAGTACTTC.

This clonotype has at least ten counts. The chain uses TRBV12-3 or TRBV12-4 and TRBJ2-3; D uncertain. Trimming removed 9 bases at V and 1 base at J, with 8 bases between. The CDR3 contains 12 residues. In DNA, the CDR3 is TGTGCCAGTCGTTTTGGCACAGATACGCAGTATTTT. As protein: CASRFGTDTQYF.

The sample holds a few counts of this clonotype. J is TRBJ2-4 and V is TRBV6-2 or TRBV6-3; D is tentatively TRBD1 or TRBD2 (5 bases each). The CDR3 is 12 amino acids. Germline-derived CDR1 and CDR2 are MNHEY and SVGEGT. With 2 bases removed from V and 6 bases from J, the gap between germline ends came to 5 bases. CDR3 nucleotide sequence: TGTGCCAGCAGTTACGGGACAAACATTCAGTACTTC. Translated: CASSYGTNIQYF.

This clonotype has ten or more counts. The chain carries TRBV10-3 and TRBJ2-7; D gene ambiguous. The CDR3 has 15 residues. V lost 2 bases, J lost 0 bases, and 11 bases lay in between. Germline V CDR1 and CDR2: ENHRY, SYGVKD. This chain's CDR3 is CAISEGVSSSYEQYF. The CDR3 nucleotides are TGTGCCATCAGTGAGGGGGTTTCAAGCTCCTACGAGCAGTACTTC.

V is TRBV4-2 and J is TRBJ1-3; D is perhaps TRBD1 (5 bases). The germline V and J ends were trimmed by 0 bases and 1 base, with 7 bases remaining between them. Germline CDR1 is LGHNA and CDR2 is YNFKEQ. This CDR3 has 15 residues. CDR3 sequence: CASSQETASGNTIYF. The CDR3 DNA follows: TGTGCCAGCAGCCAAGAGACAGCTTCTGGAAACACCATATATTTT.

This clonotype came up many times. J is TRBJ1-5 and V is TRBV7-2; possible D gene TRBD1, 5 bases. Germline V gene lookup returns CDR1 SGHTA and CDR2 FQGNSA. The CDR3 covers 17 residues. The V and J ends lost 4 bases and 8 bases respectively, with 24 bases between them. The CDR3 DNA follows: TGTGCCAGCAGCTCCCCCGGGGGGTATCTACGGGGCGAGCCCCAGCATTTT. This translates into CASSSPGGYLRGEPQHF.